This T cell receptor beta chain was obtained from a study of a mutant IDH1 vaccine in newly diagnosed glioma. Study context: Following radiotherapy alone, or alongside temozolomide cycles, vaccination was started after an interval of 4-6 weeks. The treated population exhibited a male proportion of about 60%, a female proportion of approximately 38%, and a mean age of 40.4 years. Receipt of radiotherapy, temozolomide, or both preceded the study, and most received both.

Time point specified: week 11, during vaccination. Each vaccine dose was 300 ug of mutant IDH1 20-mer peptide, with topical imiquimod. Note on this clone: Its target is not known.

The CDR3 consists of 14 residues. The V end lost 1 base, the J end lost 2 bases, and 9 bases lay between the germline ends. Germline loops: CDR1 SGHVS, CDR2 FQNEAQ. Using immunoSEQ multiplex PCR, the repertoire was profiled, and TCRdb retains in-frame clones only, with some absent. This table holds around 30,000 clones, about 90% found once. The input for sequencing was PBMCs, taken from a glioma patient whose treatment included an IDH1 peptide vaccine. The TCR sequence derives from a man younger than 35 with glioma. This chain links TRBV7-8 with TRBJ2-7; D is ambiguous. In DNA form, the CDR3 reads TGTGCCAGCAGCTTAGTAGTAGGAACCTACGAGCAGTACTTC. This gives the protein CASSLVVGTYEQYF.